A selection of T cell receptor beta chains follows, all from one sample in a study of blood T cell repertoires in COVID-19. Sequencing was performed with immunoSEQ multiplex PCR; in TCRdb, only in-frame clones are kept and a portion is missing. Among about 89,000 clones listed, approximately 84% were seen once. Sequenced: peripheral blood. These receptors all come from a man aged 65 to 85 with acute or convalescent COVID-19. CDR3s include the opening cysteine and the closing phenylalanine or tryptophan. The D gene is left open where the match is weak. Where a row states a size, it is once, few, many or the class of an expanded clone; other rows omit it.

J gene: TRBJ1-5
clone size: -
V gene: TRBV5-1
D gene: -
CDR3 protein: CASSLEWGQNQPQHF
CDR3 DNA: TGCGCCAGCAGCTTGGAATGGGGGCAGAATCAGCCCCAGCATTTT

J gene: TRBJ1-1
clone size: -
V gene: TRBV25-1
D gene: -
CDR3 protein: CASSRTLSNTEAFF
CDR3 DNA: TGTGCCAGCAGTAGGACTTTATCGAACACTGAAGCTTTCTTT

J gene: TRBJ2-1
clone size: -
V gene: TRBV19
D gene: -
CDR3 protein: CASSIGAGLYNEQFF
CDR3 DNA: TGTGCCAGTAGTATAGGAGCAGGGCTTTACAATGAGCAGTTCTTC

J gene: TRBJ1-3
clone size: -
V gene: TRBV18
D gene: -
CDR3 protein: CASSPPFRADESGNTIYF
CDR3 DNA: TGTGCCAGCTCACCACCGTTCAGGGCAGACGAGTCTGGAAACACCATATATTTT

J gene: TRBJ2-7
clone size: -
V gene: TRBV18
D gene: -
CDR3 protein: CASSSQEGSYEQYF
CDR3 DNA: TGTGCCAGCTCTTCGCAGGAGGGCTCCTACGAGCAGTACTTC

J gene: TRBJ1-1
clone size: few
V gene: TRBV2
D gene: TRBD1
CDR3 protein: CASSGQGDTEAFF
CDR3 DNA: TGTGCCAGCAGTGGACAGGGGGACACTGAAGCTTTCTTT

J gene: TRBJ1-1
clone size: -
V gene: TRBV21-1
D gene: -
CDR3 protein: CASLQKRTGGAVTEAFF
CDR3 DNA: TGTGCCAGCCTTCAGAAAAGGACAGGGGGCGCGGTCACTGAAGCTTTCTTT

J gene: TRBJ1-3
clone size: few
V gene: TRBV5-6
D gene: -
CDR3 protein: CASSSWSSGNTIYF
CDR3 DNA: TGTGCCAGCAGTTCATGGAGCTCTGGAAACACCATATATTTT

J gene: TRBJ1-4
clone size: -
V gene: TRBV24-1
D gene: TRBD1
CDR3 protein: CATSDSGTGLEKLFF
CDR3 DNA: TGTGCCACCAGTGACTCCGGGACAGGCCTCGAAAAACTGTTTTTT

J gene: TRBJ2-7
clone size: -
V gene: TRBV4-2
D gene: -
CDR3 protein: CASSLDSGYSYEQYF
CDR3 DNA: TGTGCCAGCAGCCTCGACTCAGGGTATAGTTACGAGCAGTACTTC

J gene: TRBJ1-4
clone size: few
V gene: TRBV3-1/TRBV3-2
D gene: -
CDR3 protein: CASSQPPAGLRNEKLFF
CDR3 DNA: TGTGCCAGCAGCCAACCACCCGCCGGACTACGTAATGAAAAACTGTTTTTT

J gene: TRBJ2-2
clone size: -
V gene: TRBV7-9
D gene: TRBD1
CDR3 protein: CASSLGTGDTGELFF
CDR3 DNA: TGTGCCAGCAGCTTAGGGACAGGTGACACCGGGGAGCTGTTTTTT

J gene: TRBJ2-7
clone size: -
V gene: TRBV30
D gene: -
CDR3 protein: CAWSWAVLGYEQYF
CDR3 DNA: TGTGCCTGGAGTTGGGCAGTCCTTGGTTACGAGCAGTACTTC

J gene: TRBJ1-2
clone size: -
V gene: TRBV4-1
D gene: -
CDR3 protein: CASSPAGTNYGYTF
CDR3 DNA: TGCGCCAGCAGCCCCGCAGGTACTAACTATGGCTACACCTTC

J gene: TRBJ1-5
clone size: -
V gene: TRBV7-9
D gene: -
CDR3 protein: CASAPTGIGQPQHF
CDR3 DNA: TGTGCCAGCGCACCAACAGGGATTGGTCAGCCCCAGCATTTT

J gene: TRBJ2-7
clone size: -
V gene: TRBV30
D gene: -
CDR3 protein: CAWSGANPYEQYF
CDR3 DNA: TGTGCCTGGAGTGGGGCGAATCCCTACGAGCAGTACTTC

J gene: TRBJ1-1
clone size: -
V gene: TRBV7-2
D gene: -
CDR3 protein: CASSVLPNTEAFF
CDR3 DNA: TGTGCCAGCAGCGTACTCCCGAACACTGAAGCTTTCTTT

J gene: TRBJ2-1
clone size: -
V gene: TRBV19
D gene: -
CDR3 protein: CASSIGGTSHLEQFF
CDR3 DNA: TGTGCCAGTAGTATTGGAGGGACCTCTCATCTGGAGCAGTTCTTC

J gene: TRBJ1-3
clone size: -
V gene: TRBV30
D gene: -
CDR3 protein: CAWSVVGDTIYF
CDR3 DNA: TGTGCCTGGAGTGTGGTCGGGGACACCATATATTTT

J gene: TRBJ1-2
clone size: -
V gene: TRBV7-2
D gene: -
CDR3 protein: CASSLGSPDGYTF
CDR3 DNA: TGTGCCAGCAGCTTAGGATCTCCGGATGGCTACACCTTC

J gene: TRBJ2-3
clone size: -
V gene: TRBV7-6
D gene: -
CDR3 protein: CASSLDGQITGADTQYF
CDR3 DNA: TGTGCCAGCAGCTTAGATGGCCAAATCACGGGGGCAGATACGCAGTATTTT

J gene: TRBJ2-1
clone size: -
V gene: TRBV4-1
D gene: TRBD2
CDR3 protein: CASSQVGGRSSYNEQFF
CDR3 DNA: TGCGCCAGCAGCCAAGTGGGCGGGAGAAGCTCCTACAATGAGCAGTTCTTC

J gene: TRBJ2-1
clone size: -
V gene: TRBV5-6
D gene: TRBD1
CDR3 protein: CASSLVQGDEQFF
CDR3 DNA: TGTGCCAGCAGCTTGGTTCAGGGGGATGAGCAGTTCTTC

J gene: TRBJ1-1
clone size: -
V gene: TRBV9
D gene: TRBD1
CDR3 protein: CASSVHSGQALSTEAFF
CDR3 DNA: TGTGCCAGCAGCGTCCACTCAGGACAGGCATTGAGCACTGAAGCTTTCTTT

J gene: TRBJ2-7
clone size: -
V gene: TRBV3-1/TRBV3-2
D gene: TRBD2
CDR3 protein: CASSRGLAGVYEQYF
CDR3 DNA: TGTGCCAGCAGCCGCGGACTAGCGGGAGTCTACGAGCAGTACTTC

J gene: TRBJ2-2
clone size: -
V gene: TRBV28
D gene: TRBD1
CDR3 protein: CASSLGGQGHTGELFF
CDR3 DNA: TGTGCCAGCAGTTTAGGTGGACAGGGCCACACCGGGGAGCTGTTTTTT

J gene: TRBJ1-6
clone size: -
V gene: TRBV4-2
D gene: -
CDR3 protein: CASSQDQRSPLHF
CDR3 DNA: TGTGCCAGCAGCCAAGATCAGCGATCACCCCTCCACTTT

J gene: TRBJ2-7
clone size: -
V gene: TRBV5-5
D gene: -
CDR3 protein: CASSSQQGFGQYF
CDR3 DNA: TGTGCCAGCAGCTCCCAACAGGGATTCGGGCAGTACTTC

J gene: TRBJ2-5
clone size: -
V gene: TRBV7-9
D gene: TRBD1
CDR3 protein: CASSLGTGIETQYF
CDR3 DNA: TGTGCCAGCAGCTTAGGGACAGGGATCGAGACCCAGTACTTC

J gene: TRBJ1-2
clone size: -
V gene: TRBV28
D gene: -
CDR3 protein: CASRLYGYTF
CDR3 DNA: TGTGCCAGCAGACTGTATGGCTACACCTTC

J gene: TRBJ1-1
clone size: few
V gene: TRBV5-6
D gene: -
CDR3 protein: CASSLGQMNTEAFF
CDR3 DNA: TGTGCCAGCAGCTTGGGACAGATGAACACTGAAGCTTTCTTT

J gene: TRBJ1-2
clone size: few
V gene: TRBV18
D gene: TRBD1
CDR3 protein: CASSPQQGQGTYGYTF
CDR3 DNA: TGTGCCAGCTCACCACAACAGGGACAGGGGACTTATGGCTACACCTTC

J gene: TRBJ2-1
clone size: -
V gene: TRBV7-2
D gene: TRBD2
CDR3 protein: CASSPSGGRAGNEQFF
CDR3 DNA: TGTGCCAGCAGCCCCTCGGGCGGGAGGGCCGGAAATGAGCAGTTCTTC

J gene: TRBJ1-2
clone size: -
V gene: TRBV7-9
D gene: -
CDR3 protein: CASSSTMVKRGGYGYTF
CDR3 DNA: TGTGCCAGCAGCTCAACCATGGTTAAGAGAGGAGGCTATGGCTACACCTTC

J gene: TRBJ2-5
clone size: -
V gene: TRBV5-1
D gene: TRBD2
CDR3 protein: CASSQTSGREETQYF
CDR3 DNA: TGCGCCAGCAGCCAGACTAGCGGGCGGGAAGAGACCCAGTACTTC

J gene: TRBJ1-1
clone size: -
V gene: TRBV7-2
D gene: -
CDR3 protein: CASSLRFFAGESGTEAFF
CDR3 DNA: TGTGCCAGCAGCTTAAGATTTTTCGCAGGGGAGTCTGGCACTGAAGCTTTCTTT

J gene: TRBJ1-2
clone size: -
V gene: TRBV18
D gene: -
CDR3 protein: CASSSGQRSYGYTF
CDR3 DNA: TGTGCCAGCTCATCTGGACAGAGAAGCTATGGCTACACCTTC

J gene: TRBJ1-5
clone size: -
V gene: TRBV5-6
D gene: -
CDR3 protein: CASSLGQINQPQHF
CDR3 DNA: TGTGCCAGCAGCTTAGGACAGATTAATCAGCCCCAGCATTTT

J gene: TRBJ2-3
clone size: -
V gene: TRBV7-3
D gene: -
CDR3 protein: CASSIVGGGRADTQYF
CDR3 DNA: TGTGCCAGCAGCATCGTCGGAGGGGGGAGGGCAGATACGCAGTATTTT

J gene: TRBJ2-1
clone size: -
V gene: TRBV7-3
D gene: TRBD2
CDR3 protein: CASRRTSGSNEQFF
CDR3 DNA: TGTGCCAGCAGAAGGACTAGCGGGAGCAATGAGCAGTTCTTC